What follows are 7 T cell receptor beta chains derived from one specimen sequenced in a study of circulating and synovial CD4+ cells in juvenile arthritis. Libraries were prepared by immunoSEQ multiplex PCR; TCRdb keeps only in-frame clonotypes and omits some of them. This repertoire shows 32,000 or so clones, nearly 95% found once; its top ten account for roughly 0.15%. The sample comprised CD4+ T cells from blood. The source of these receptors is a human donor with juvenile idiopathic arthritis.

The genes are TRBV5-1 and TRBJ2-3; TRBD1 matches 8 bases. J was trimmed by 0 bases and V by 1 base; bases with no gene match: 4. This CDR3 is built from 16 residues. Germline-derived CDR1 and CDR2 are SGHRS and YFSETQ. In DNA, the CDR3 is TGCGCCAGCAGCTTGCCGACAGGGGCTAGCACAGATACGCAGTATTTT. Protein sequence: CASSLPTGASTDTQYF.

The rearrangement links TRBV5-6 to TRBJ1-2; D might be TRBD1 (5 bases). Germline CDR1 is SGHDT and CDR2 is YYEEEE. V was shortened by 2 bases and J by 4 bases, with 6 bases between the two germline ends. The CDR3 is 12 amino acids. CDR3 sequence reads: CASSLRGYGYTF. For the CDR3, the DNA is TGTGCCAGCAGCTTAAGGGGCTATGGCTACACCTTC.

The chain is built from TRBV7-9 and TRBJ1-5; TRBD1 matches 10 bases. Germline lookup yields CDR1 SEHNR and CDR2 FQNEAQ (reference sequence). This CDR3 is 14 amino acids long. The trim removed 5 bases at V and 5 bases at J, leaving 3 bases unmatched. CDR3 bases: TGTGCCAGCAGCCGGACAGGGGGAGATCAGCCCCAGCATTTT. It translates to CASSRTGGDQPQHF. Variable domain in full (rest from reference TRBV7-9 and TRBJ1-5): DTGVSQNPRHKITKRGQNVTFRCDPISEHNRLYWYRQTLGQGPEFLTYFQNEAQLEKSRLLSDRFSAERPKGSFSTLEIQRTEQGDSAMYLCASSRTGGDQPQHFGDGTRLSIL.

The chain is built from TRBV11-2 and TRBJ1-2; 7 bases are shared with TRBD1. This CDR3 has 15 residues. After removal of 3 bases from V and 3 bases from J, the junction contained 7 bases not matched to a gene. Germline lookup yields CDR1 SGHAT and CDR2 FQNNGV. CDR3 in amino acids: CASSFSEGAYYGYTF. The CDR3, as DNA: TGTGCCAGCAGCTTTAGTGAGGGGGCATACTATGGCTACACCTTC.

The chain links TRBV19 to TRBJ2-5, with 7 bases fitting TRBD1. The CDR3 runs to 13 residues. The germline gives CDR1 LNHDA, CDR2 SQIVND (reference sequence). The V segment lost 3 bases and the J segment 5 bases; nucleotides outside the gene matches: 3. The CDR3 spells CASSITGEETQYF. Here the CDR3 DNA reads TGTGCCAGTAGTATTACAGGGGAGGAGACCCAGTACTTC.

The CDR3 DNA reads as TGTGCCAGCAGCCAAGAGGGGAGGGCGGGAGAGACCCAGTACTTC. It is translated as CASSQEGRAGETQYF. The chain employs TRBV4-2 and TRBJ2-5; TRBD2 matches at 7 bases. CDR3 size: 15 residues. The V gene's germline CDR1 is LGHNA and CDR2 YNFKEQ. The junction had 5 bases not matched to a gene; V was cut back by 0 bases and J by 4 bases.

This chain links TRBV15 with TRBJ2-7; maybe TRBD2 (6 bases). V shed 1 base and J shed 4 bases, with 11 bases lying between them. In germline, CDR1 is LNHNV, CDR2 YYDKDF (reference sequence). The CDR3 is made up of 14 amino acids. The CDR3 nucleotides read TGTGCCACCAGCAGAGCGGAGGGCCCGTACGAGCAGTACTTC. Translating gives CATSRAEGPYEQYF.